The 18 T cell receptor beta chains in this list originate from one sample, sequenced in a study of blood T cell repertoires in COVID-19. Here immunoSEQ multiplex PCR was the method, and the copy in TCRdb shows in-frame clones only, minus some. Of roughly 34,000 clones listed, roughly 91% are singletons. The material sequenced was peripheral blood. The source is a man at least 80 years old with acute or convalescent COVID-19.

V gene TRBV25-1 combines with J gene TRBJ2-2; 9 positions match TRBD1. Germline values: CDR1 MGHDK, CDR2 SYGVNS. J gave up 0 bases and V 5 bases, and 4 bases lay outside the gene matches. The CDR3 consists of 16 residues. CDR3 in DNA: TGTGCCAGCAGTACACAGGGGGCTCCGAACACCGGGGAGCTGTTTTTT. It translates to CASSTQGAPNTGELFF.

The chain is built from TRBV6-5 and TRBJ2-3; possibly TRBD1 for D (5 bases). Germline CDR1 MNHEY, CDR2 SVGAGI. The CDR3 is 14 residues long. V gave up 5 bases and J gave up 4 bases, with 13 bases separating them. The CDR3 loop reads CASSRQHGPDTQYF. CDR3 in DNA: TGTGCCAGCAGTAGACAGCACGGCCCAGATACGCAGTATTTT.

This sequence joins TRBV2 and TRBJ1-5; 7 bases match TRBD1. V was clipped by 7 bases and J by 7 bases; unmatched bases: 10. The germline CDR1 and CDR2 sequences are SNHLY and FYNNEI. This CDR3 region has 14 residues. CDR3 amino acids: CASNVRGQRQPQHF. In DNA, the CDR3 is TGTGCCAGCAACGTAAGGGGGCAGCGGCAGCCCCAGCATTTT.

The rearrangement uses TRBV29-1 and TRBJ1-1; tentative D call: TRBD1 (5 bases). The CDR3 length is 14 residues. The germline V gene has CDR1 SQVTM and CDR2 ANQGSEA. The germline V and J ends were trimmed by 7 bases and 4 bases, with 19 bases remaining between them. CDR3 in DNA: TGCAGCGCCACTCGACAGCCGACCATCACTGAAGCTTTCTTT. This gives the protein CSATRQPTITEAFF.

The chain uses TRBV25-1 and TRBJ1-2; a possible D gene is TRBD1 (6 bases). This CDR3 region has 13 residues. The germline V gene encodes CDR1 MGHDK and CDR2 SYGVNS. Trimming shortened V by 7 bases and J by 4 bases, and 13 bases separated the two germline ends. Here the CDR3 DNA reads TGTGCCAGCACGGCAGGGGCGCCCTATGGCTACACCTTC. Amino acid sequence: CASTAGAPYGYTF.

This chain uses TRBV27 with TRBJ1-1; tentative D call: TRBD1 (6 bases). CDR1 is MNHEY and CDR2 is SMNVEV in the germline V gene (reference sequence). CDR3 length: 17 residues. Trimming took off 4 bases at V and 4 bases at J, with 22 bases between the two ends. The CDR3 protein is CASSSIFPQGGGTEAFF. The CDR3 DNA reads TGTGCCAGCAGTTCAATCTTCCCACAGGGCGGGGGCACTGAAGCTTTCTTT.

The chain couples TRBV9 to TRBJ1-1, with D perhaps TRBD1 (6 bases). Germline V CDR1 and CDR2: SGDLS, YYNGEE. This CDR3 has 18 amino acids. Trimming shortened V by 0 bases and J by 0 bases, and 18 bases separated the two germline ends. The CDR3 loop is CASSVDIGGHIMNTEAFF. The CDR3 DNA reads TGTGCCAGCAGCGTAGATATTGGGGGACACATCATGAACACTGAAGCTTTCTTT.

The chain combines TRBV6-2 or TRBV6-3 with TRBJ1-1, with 8 bases identical to TRBD1. Germline-derived CDR1 and CDR2 are MNHEY and SVGEGT. This CDR3 comprises 16 residues. Trimming removed 4 bases from V and 0 bases from J; junction bases left unmatched: 7. CDR3 sequence reads: CASSWSGGGLNTEAFF. In nucleotides, the CDR3 is TGTGCCAGCAGTTGGTCAGGGGGCGGTTTGAACACTGAAGCTTTCTTT.

This clone has only a few counts. The chain couples TRBV5-5 to TRBJ2-3, with 15 bases that match TRBD2. J lost 4 bases, V lost 4 bases, and 4 bases had no gene match. The CDR3 has 16 residues. Germline CDR1 is SGHKS and CDR2 is YYEKEE (reference sequence). In DNA form, the CDR3 reads TGTGCCAGCAGCCTGGGACTAGCGGGGGGCCCAGATACGCAGTATTTT. Amino acid sequence: CASSLGLAGGPDTQYF.

The chain uses TRBV4-1 and TRBJ2-7; 12 nucleotides match TRBD2. This CDR3 has 16 amino acids. CDR1 is MGHRA, CDR2 YSYEKL, per germline. Losses at the gene ends were 4 bases for V and 2 bases for J; bases not matched to a gene: 6. The DNA of the CDR3 is TGCGCCAGCAGCCCCACCCGACTAGCGGGGGCCTACGAGCAGTACTTC. This codes for CASSPTRLAGAYEQYF.

The rearrangement joins TRBV28 to TRBJ2-7; 10 nucleotides align to TRBD1. The trim removed 3 bases at V and 4 bases at J, leaving 3 bases unmatched. The CDR3 sequence is 14 residues long. Germline CDR1 and CDR2: MDHEN and SYDVKM. The CDR3 DNA reads TGTGCCAGCAGTTTCTCGGACAGGGGGTACGAGCAGTACTTC. Protein: CASSFSDRGYEQYF.

J is TRBJ2-5 and V is TRBV20-1, with TRBD2 matching 9 bases. V trimming: 3 bases; J trimming: 5 bases; junction bases outside the gene matches: 10. Per germline, CDR1 DFQATT and CDR2 SNEGSKA (reference sequence). This CDR3 spans 15 amino acids. The CDR3 DNA reads TGCAGTGCTAGTGGTACTAGCGGGCTGCGGGAGACCCAGTACTTC. Translated: CSASGTSGLRETQYF.

This chain joins TRBV18 and TRBJ1-2; D gene unclear. CDR3 size: 14 residues. V was trimmed by 1 base and J by 4 bases, leaving 10 bases between them. In germline, CDR1 is KGHSH, CDR2 LQKENI. CDR3 coding DNA: TGTGCCAGCTCACCACTCGGGGAGTCCTATGGCTACACCTTC. Translated, it gives CASSPLGESYGYTF.

This clone occurred once. The rearrangement uses TRBV18 and TRBJ1-4, with unresolved D. CDR1 and CDR2 from the germline V gene are KGHSH and LQKENI. This CDR3 spans 14 amino acids. Trimming pared 8 bases from V and 4 bases from J, leaving 14 bases between. CDR3 DNA: TGTGCCAGCACAGCGGGGAGAGGTAATGAAAAACTGTTTTTT. It yields the protein CASTAGRGNEKLFF.

This clone occurred a few times. This chain uses TRBV18 with TRBJ1-2, with 11 bases matching TRBD1. The germline CDR1 and CDR2 sequences are KGHSH and LQKENI. After removal of 3 bases from V and 7 bases from J, the junction contained 10 bases not matched to a gene. The CDR3 is made up of 16 amino acids. The CDR3 region has the DNA TGTGCCAGCTCACCTGAGTCCGGACAGGGGGCGCGTGGCTACACCTTC. This encodes CASSPESGQGARGYTF.

V and J are TRBV29-1 and TRBJ1-2; D perhaps matches TRBD1 (6 bases). CDR1 and CDR2 (germline): SQVTM, ANQGSEA. With 5 bases removed from V and 4 bases from J, the gap between germline ends came to 20 bases. The CDR3 loop spans 15 amino acids. CDR3 DNA sequence: TGCAGCGTTTCCCCTTTTACAGGGAGATCCTATGGCTACACCTTC. Its translation is CSVSPFTGRSYGYTF.

J is TRBJ1-1 and V is TRBV2, with D unresolved. This CDR3 contains 14 residues. Trimming pared 6 bases from V and 4 bases from J, leaving 15 bases between. Germline V gene lookup returns CDR1 SNHLY and CDR2 FYNNEI. CDR3 DNA sequence: TGTGCCAGCAGCAGCGGACTGTTTGGCACTGAAGCTTTCTTT. This sequence encodes CASSSGLFGTEAFF.

The chain couples TRBV28 to TRBJ1-5; TRBD1 matches at 7 bases. V lost 5 bases to trimming and J lost 6 bases; unmatched junction nucleotides: 7. The CDR3 length is 14 residues. The germline gives CDR1 MDHEN, CDR2 SYDVKM. The CDR3 is CASSQGGDGQPQHF. The CDR3 DNA reads TGTGCCAGCAGTCAAGGGGGCGATGGTCAGCCCCAGCATTTT.